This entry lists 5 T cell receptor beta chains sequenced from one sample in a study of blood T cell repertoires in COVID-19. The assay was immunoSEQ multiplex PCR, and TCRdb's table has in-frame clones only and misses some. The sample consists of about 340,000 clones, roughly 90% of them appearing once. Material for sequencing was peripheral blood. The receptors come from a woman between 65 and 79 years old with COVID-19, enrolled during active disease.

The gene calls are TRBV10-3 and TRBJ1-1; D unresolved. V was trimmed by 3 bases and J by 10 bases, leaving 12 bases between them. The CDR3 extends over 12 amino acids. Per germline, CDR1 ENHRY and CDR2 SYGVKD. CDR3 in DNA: TGTGCCATCAGTGACACTTCTGGAGGAGCTTTCTTT. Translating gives CAISDTSGGAFF.

CDR3 region: CASSRPQGEKLFF. DNA for the CDR3: TGTGCCAGCAGCCGTCCACAGGGGGAAAAACTGTTTTTT. The chain uses TRBV7-9 and TRBJ1-4, with TRBD1 identical over 7 bases. CDR3 length: 13 amino acids. J was trimmed by 8 bases and V by 5 bases; bases with no gene match: 5. Per germline, CDR1 SEHNR and CDR2 FQNEAQ (reference sequence).

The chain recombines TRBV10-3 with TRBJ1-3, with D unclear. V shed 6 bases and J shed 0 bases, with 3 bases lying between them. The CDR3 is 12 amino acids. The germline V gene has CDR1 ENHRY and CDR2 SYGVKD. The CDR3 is CAIRSSGNTIYF. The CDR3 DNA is TGTGCCATCAGGAGCTCTGGAAACACCATATATTTT.

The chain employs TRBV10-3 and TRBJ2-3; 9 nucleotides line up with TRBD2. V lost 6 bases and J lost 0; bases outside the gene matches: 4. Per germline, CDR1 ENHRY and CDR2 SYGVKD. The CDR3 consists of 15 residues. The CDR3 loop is CAIRGTSLSTDTQYF. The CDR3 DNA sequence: TGTGCCATCAGAGGGACTAGCCTTAGCACAGATACGCAGTATTTT.

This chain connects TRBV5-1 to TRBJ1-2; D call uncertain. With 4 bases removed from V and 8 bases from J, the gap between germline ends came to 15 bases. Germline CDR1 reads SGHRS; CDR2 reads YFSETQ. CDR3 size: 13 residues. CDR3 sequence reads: CASSREAEEGYTF. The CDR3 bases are TGCGCCAGCAGCAGGGAAGCGGAAGAGGGCTACACCTTC.